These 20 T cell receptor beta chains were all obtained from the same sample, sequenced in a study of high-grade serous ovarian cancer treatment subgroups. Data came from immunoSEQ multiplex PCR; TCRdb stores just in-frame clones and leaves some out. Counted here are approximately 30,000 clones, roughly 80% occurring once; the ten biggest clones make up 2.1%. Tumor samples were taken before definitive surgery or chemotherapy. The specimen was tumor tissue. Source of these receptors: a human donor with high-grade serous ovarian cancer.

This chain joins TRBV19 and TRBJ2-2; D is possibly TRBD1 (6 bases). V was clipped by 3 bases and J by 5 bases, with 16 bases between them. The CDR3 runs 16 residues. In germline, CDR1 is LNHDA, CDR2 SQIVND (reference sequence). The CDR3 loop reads CASSMGATGSTGELFF. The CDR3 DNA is TGTGCCAGTAGTATGGGTGCTACAGGGTCGACCGGGGAGCTGTTTTTT.

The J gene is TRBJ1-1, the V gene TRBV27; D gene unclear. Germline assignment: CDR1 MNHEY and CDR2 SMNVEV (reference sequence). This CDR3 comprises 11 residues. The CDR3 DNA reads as TGTGTATCTTCCTCCTCCACTGAAGCTTTCTTT. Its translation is CVSSSSTEAFF.

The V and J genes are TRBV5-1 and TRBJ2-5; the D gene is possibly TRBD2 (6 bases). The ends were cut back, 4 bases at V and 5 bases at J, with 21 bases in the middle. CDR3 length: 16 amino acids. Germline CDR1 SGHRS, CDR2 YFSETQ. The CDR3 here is CASSGGRLGTSETQYF. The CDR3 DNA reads TGCGCCAGCAGCGGGGGGAGACTAGGGACGTCGGAGACCCAGTACTTC.

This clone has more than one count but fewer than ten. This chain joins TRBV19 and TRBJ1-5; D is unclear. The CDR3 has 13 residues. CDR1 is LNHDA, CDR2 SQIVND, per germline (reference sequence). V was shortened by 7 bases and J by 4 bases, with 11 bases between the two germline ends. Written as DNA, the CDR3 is TGTGCCAGTATGTCGAGAACGAATCAGCCCCAGCATTTT. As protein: CASMSRTNQPQHF.

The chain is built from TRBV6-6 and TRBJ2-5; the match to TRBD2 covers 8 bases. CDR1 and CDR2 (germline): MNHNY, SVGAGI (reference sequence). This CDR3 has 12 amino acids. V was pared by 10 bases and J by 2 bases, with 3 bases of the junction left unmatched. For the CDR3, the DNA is TGTGCCACTAGCGGGCGACAAGAGACCCAGTACTTC. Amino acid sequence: CATSGRQETQYF.

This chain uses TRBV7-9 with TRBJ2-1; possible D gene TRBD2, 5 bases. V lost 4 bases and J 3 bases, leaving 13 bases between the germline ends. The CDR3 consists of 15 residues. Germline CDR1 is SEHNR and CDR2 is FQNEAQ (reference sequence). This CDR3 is CASSYWEPNYNEQFF. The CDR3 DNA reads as TGTGCCAGCAGCTATTGGGAGCCCAACTACAATGAGCAGTTCTTC.

The CDR3 DNA follows: TGTGCCAGCAGTAACAGGGCGGGCTATGGCTACACCTTC. Its protein product is CASSNRAGYGYTF. V gene TRBV2 combines with J gene TRBJ1-2, with TRBD1 as a possible D gene (6 bases). Germline V gene data show CDR1 as SNHLY and CDR2 as FYNNEI. The CDR3 covers 13 residues. The germline V and J ends were trimmed by 5 bases and 4 bases, with 11 bases remaining between them.

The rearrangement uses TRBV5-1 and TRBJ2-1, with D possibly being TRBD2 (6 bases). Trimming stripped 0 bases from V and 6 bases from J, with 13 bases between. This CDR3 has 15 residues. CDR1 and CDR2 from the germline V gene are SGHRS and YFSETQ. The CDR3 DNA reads TGCGCCAGCAGCTTGGGCTCAGGGAGGTTCAATGAGCAGTTCTTC. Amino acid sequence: CASSLGSGRFNEQFF.

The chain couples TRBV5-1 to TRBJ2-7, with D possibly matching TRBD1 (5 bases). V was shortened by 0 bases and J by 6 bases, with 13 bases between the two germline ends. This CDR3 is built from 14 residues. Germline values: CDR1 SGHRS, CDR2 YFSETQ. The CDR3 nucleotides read TGCGCCAGCAGCTTGGTTCAGGGCCCGGCCGAGCAGTACTTC. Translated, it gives CASSLVQGPAEQYF.

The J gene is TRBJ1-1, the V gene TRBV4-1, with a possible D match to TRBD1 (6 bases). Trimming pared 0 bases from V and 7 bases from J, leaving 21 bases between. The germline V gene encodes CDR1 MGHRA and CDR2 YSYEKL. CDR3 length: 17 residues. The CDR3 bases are TGCGCCAGCAGCCAAGAAGGAACGCGGGCAGGGGCCAATGAAGCTTTCTTT. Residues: CASSQEGTRAGANEAFF.

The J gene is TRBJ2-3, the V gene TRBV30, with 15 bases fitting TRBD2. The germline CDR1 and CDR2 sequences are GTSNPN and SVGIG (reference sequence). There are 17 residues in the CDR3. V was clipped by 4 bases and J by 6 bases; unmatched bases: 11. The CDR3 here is CAWNTLGTSGRKDTQYF. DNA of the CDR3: TGTGCCTGGAACACCCTCGGGACTAGCGGGAGGAAGGATACGCAGTATTTT.

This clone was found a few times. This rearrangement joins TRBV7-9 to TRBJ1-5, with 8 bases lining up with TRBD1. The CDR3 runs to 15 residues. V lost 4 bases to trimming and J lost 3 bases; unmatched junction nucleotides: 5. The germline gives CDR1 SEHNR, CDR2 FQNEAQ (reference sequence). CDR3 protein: CASSSSDRDNQPQHF. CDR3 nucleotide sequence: TGTGCCAGCAGCTCCTCGGACAGGGACAATCAGCCCCAGCATTTT.

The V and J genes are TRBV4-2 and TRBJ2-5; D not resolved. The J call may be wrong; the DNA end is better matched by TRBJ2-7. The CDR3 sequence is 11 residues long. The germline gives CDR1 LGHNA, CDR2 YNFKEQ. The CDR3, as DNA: TGTGCCAGCAGCCAAGACTACGAGCAGTACTTC. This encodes CASSQDYEQYF.

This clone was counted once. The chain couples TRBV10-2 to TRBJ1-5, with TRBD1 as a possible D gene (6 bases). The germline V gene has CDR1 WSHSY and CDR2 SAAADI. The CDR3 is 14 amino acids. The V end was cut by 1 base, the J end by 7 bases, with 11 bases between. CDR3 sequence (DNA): TGCGCCAGCAGTGAGTTGGGGGCTGGGCAGCCCCAGCATTTT. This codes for CASSELGAGQPQHF.

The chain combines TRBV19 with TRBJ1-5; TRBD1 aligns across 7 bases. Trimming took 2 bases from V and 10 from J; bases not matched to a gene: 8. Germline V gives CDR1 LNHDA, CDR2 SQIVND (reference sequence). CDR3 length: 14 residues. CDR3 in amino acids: CASSIPGRGRPQHF. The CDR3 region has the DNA TGTGCCAGTAGTATACCCGGGAGGGGGCGTCCCCAGCATTTT.

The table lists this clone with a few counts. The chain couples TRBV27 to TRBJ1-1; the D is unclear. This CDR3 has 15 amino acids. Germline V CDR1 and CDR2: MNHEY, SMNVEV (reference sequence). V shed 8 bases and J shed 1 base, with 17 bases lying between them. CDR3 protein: CASRGAGGKNTEAFF. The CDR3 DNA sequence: TGTGCCAGCCGGGGAGCGGGAGGGAAGAACACTGAAGCTTTCTTT.

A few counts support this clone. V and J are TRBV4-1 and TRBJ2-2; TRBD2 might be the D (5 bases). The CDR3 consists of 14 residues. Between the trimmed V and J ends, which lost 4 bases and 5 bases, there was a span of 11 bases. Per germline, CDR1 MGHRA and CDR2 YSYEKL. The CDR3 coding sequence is TGCGCCAGCAGCCCCTCGAGGGCTACCGGGGAGCTGTTTTTT. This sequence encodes CASSPSRATGELFF.

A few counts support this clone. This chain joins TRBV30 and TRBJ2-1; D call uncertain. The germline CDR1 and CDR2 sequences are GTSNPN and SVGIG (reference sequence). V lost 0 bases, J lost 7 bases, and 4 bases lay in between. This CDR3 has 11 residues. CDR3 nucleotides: TGTGCCTGGAGTGTTTTGAATGAGCAGTTCTTC. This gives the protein CAWSVLNEQFF.

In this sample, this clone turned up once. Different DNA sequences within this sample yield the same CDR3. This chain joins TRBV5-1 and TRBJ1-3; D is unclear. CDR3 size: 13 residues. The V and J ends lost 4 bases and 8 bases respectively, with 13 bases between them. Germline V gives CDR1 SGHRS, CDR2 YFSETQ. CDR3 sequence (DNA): TGCGCCAGCAGCCCCGGGCCCCGGGACACCATATATTTT. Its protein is CASSPGPRDTIYF.

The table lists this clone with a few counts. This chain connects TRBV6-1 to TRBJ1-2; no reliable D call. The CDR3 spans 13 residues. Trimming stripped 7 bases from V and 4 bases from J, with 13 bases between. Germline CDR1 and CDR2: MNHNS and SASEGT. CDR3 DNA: TGTGCCAGCACTAAGGGAAGACTCTATGGCTACACCTTC. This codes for CASTKGRLYGYTF.